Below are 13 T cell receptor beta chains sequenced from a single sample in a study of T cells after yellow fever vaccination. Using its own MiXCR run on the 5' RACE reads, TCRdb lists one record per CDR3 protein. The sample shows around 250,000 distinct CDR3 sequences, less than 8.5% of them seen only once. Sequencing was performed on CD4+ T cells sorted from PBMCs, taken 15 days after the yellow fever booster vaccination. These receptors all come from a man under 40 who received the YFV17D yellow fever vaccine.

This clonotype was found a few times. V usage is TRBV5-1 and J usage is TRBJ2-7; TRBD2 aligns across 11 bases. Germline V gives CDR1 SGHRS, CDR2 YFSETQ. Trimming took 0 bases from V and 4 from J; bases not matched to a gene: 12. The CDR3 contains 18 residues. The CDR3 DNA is TGCGCCAGCAGCTTGGGGGGTATTTTACTAGCGGGAGCGTACGAGCAGTACTTC. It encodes CASSLGGILLAGAYEQYF.

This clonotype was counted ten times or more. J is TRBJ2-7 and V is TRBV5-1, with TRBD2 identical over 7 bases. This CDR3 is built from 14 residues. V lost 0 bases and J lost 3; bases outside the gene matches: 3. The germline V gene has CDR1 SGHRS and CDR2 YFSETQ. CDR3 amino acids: CASSLGLADYEQYF. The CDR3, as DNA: TGCGCCAGCAGCTTGGGGCTAGCGGACTACGAGCAGTACTTC. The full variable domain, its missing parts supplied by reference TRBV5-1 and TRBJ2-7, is KAGVTQTPRYLIKTRGQQVTLSCSPISGHRSVSWYQQTPGQGLQFLFEYFSETQRNKGNFPGRFSGRQFSNSRSEMNVSTLELGDSALYLCASSLGLADYEQYFGPGTRLTVT.

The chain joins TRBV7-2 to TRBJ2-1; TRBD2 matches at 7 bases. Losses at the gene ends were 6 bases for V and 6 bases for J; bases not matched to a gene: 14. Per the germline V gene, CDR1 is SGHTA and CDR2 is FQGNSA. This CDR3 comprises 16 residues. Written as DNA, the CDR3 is TGTGCCAGCAGGAATCGGGGGAACGGGGGGATCAATGAGCAGTTCTTC. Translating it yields CASRNRGNGGINEQFF.

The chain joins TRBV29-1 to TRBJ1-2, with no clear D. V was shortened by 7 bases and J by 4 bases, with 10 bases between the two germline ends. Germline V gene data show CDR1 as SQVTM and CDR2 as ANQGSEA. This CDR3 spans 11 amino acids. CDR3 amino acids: CSAGRGYGYTF. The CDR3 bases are TGCAGCGCCGGACGGGGCTATGGCTACACCTTC.

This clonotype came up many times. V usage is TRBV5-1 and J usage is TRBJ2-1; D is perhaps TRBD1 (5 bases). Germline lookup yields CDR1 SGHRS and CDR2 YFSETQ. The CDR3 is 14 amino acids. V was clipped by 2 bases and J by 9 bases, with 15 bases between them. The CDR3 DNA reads TGCGCCAGCAGCTTAGGGGCGACTCCCTCTGAGCAGTTCTTC. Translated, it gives CASSLGATPSEQFF.

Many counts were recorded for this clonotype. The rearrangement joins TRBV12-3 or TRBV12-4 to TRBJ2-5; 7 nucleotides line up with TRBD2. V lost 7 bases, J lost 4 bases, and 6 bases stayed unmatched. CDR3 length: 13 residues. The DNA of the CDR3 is TGTGCCAGCACCTGGGGGGGTACAGAGACCCAGTACTTC. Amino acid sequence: CASTWGGTETQYF.

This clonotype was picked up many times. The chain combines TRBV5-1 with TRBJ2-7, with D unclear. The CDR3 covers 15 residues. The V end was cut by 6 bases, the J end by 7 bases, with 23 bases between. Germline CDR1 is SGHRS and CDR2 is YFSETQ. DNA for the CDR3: TGCGCCAGCACTGAGGAGCCCGGTGCGATCGGGGAGCAGTACTTC. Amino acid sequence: CASTEEPGAIGEQYF.

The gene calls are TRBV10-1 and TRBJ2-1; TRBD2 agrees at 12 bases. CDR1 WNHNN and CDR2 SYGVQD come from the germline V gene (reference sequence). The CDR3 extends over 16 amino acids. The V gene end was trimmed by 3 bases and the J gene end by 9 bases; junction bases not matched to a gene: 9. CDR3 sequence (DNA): TGCGCCAGCAGTGACGGGCTAGCGGGAGGGTGGGGTGAGCAGTTCTTC. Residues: CASSDGLAGGWGEQFF.

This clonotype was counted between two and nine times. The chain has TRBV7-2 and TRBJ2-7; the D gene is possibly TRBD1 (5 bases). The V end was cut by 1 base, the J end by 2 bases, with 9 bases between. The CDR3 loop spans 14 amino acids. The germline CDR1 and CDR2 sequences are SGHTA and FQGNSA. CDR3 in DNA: TGTGCCAGCAGCTTAGGACAGACGACCTACGAGCAGTACTTC. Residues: CASSLGQTTYEQYF.

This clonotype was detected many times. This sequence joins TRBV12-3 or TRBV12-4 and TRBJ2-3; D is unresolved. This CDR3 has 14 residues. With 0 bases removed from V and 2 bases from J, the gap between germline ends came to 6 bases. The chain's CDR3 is CASSLAGYTDTQYF. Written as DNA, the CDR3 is TGTGCCAGCAGTTTAGCGGGGTACACAGATACGCAGTATTTT.

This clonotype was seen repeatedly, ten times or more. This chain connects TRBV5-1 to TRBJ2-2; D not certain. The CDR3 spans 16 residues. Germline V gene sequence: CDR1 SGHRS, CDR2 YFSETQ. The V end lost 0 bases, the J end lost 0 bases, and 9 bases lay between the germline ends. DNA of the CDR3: TGCGCCAGCAGCTTGGTTCTGCGAACGAACACCGGGGAGCTGTTTTTT. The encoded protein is CASSLVLRTNTGELFF.

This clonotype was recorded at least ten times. CDR3 DNA sequence: TGTGCCAGCAGTTCCCCATCCCTGGGACGATACGAGCAGTACTTC. This encodes CASSSPSLGRYEQYF. The chain carries TRBV6-2 or TRBV6-3 and TRBJ2-7; D tentatively reads TRBD1 or TRBD2 (5 bases each). V was pared by 4 bases and J by 4 bases, with 17 bases between. Germline CDR1 reads MNHEY; CDR2 reads SVGEGT. This CDR3 spans 15 amino acids.

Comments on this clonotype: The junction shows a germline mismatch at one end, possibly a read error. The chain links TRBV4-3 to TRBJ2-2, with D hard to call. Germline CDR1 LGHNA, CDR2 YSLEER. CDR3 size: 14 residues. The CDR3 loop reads CAGSQEDNTGELFF. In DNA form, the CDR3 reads TGCGCCGGCAGCCAAGAGGACAACACCGGGGAGCTGTTTTTT.